This T cell receptor (beta chain) appears in the sequencing data of a study of regulatory T cells in long-lasting Graves disease. Specified time point: newly diagnosed GD, antithyroid drugs for less than 3 months. TCR sequences were obtained from RNA taken from PBMCs. American Thyroid Association guidelines were used to diagnose Graves' disease. This clonotype was observed at least ten times. Antigen: not known. Library construction for TCR beta used iRepertoire HTBI primers and Arm-PCR of CDR3 regions. From the multiplex PCR reads, TCRdb called clonotypes with MiXCR, one entry per CDR3 protein. The sample holds about 310,000 distinct CDR3 sequences, 15% to 20% seen once. Germline V gene data show CDR1 as MDHEN and CDR2 as SYDVKM. The V and J ends lost 3 bases and 10 bases respectively, with 7 bases between them. The CDR3 is made up of 11 amino acids. Findings of the study overall: There was favoring of TRBV28, TRBJ1-2 and TRBJ2-5 in persistent disease. Peripheral blood alone, not thyroid tissue, underwent study. Newly diagnosed Graves' patients exceeded persistent ones in TCR diversity.

This specimen consisted of peripheral blood mononuclear cells (PBMCs), obtained at new diagnosis, from a patient treated with antithyroid drugs. This chain links TRBV28 with TRBJ2-1; TRBD2 might be the D (5 bases). This receptor was obtained from a female donor with Graves disease. CDR3 sequence: CASSFEREQFF. The DNA of the CDR3 is TGTGCCAGCAGTTTTGAGCGGGAGCAGTTCTTC.